A selection of T cell receptor beta chains follows, all from one sample in a study of OX40 agonist ivuxolimab in advanced cancers. Sequenced by immunoSEQ multiplex PCR; TCRdb stores in-frame clones only, minus some. The table has over 50,000 clones, approximately 77% seen once. The sample was CD4+ or CD8+ T cells sorted from blood, taken in a trial of the OX40 agonist ivuxolimab. The source is an adult with an advanced solid tumor such as melanoma, head and neck, liver or kidney cancer. Both conserved end residues are part of each CDR3. Each record gives: J gene, clone size, V gene, D gene, CDR3 protein, CDR3 DNA. A D gene is named only where the DNA matches it firmly. Clone size is not always given. Where it is, it says once, few, many or a class for expanded clones.

TRBJ1-1 . TRBV12-5 . CASARGGVTEAFF TGTGCTAGTGCCAGGGGAGGGGTAACTGAAGCTTTCTTT
TRBJ2-7 . TRBV28 . CASRPGAPSDEQYF TGTGCCAGCAGGCCCGGCGCCCCCAGCGACGAGCAGTACTTC
TRBJ1-1 . TRBV11-3 TRBD1 CASSSGQLNTEAFF TGTGCCAGCAGCTCGGGACAGTTGAACACTGAAGCTTTCTTT
TRBJ1-1 . TRBV5-1 . CASSLGQPTEAFF TGCGCCAGCAGCTTAGGACAGCCAACTGAAGCTTTCTTT
TRBJ2-7 . TRBV6-6 . CASSPPPFYEQYF TGTGCCAGCAGCCCCCCACCCTTCTACGAGCAGTACTTC
TRBJ1-2 . TRBV6-5 TRBD1 CASRPPGQGGLGYTF TGTGCCAGCAGGCCTCCGGGACAGGGGGGGCTTGGCTACACCTTC
TRBJ2-7 . TRBV29-1 TRBD2 CSVVAGGGGGYEQYF TGCAGCGTTGTAGCGGGAGGCGGGGGGGGCTACGAGCAGTACTTC
TRBJ2-1 . TRBV28 . CASSAPRGKLTQFF TGTGCCAGCAGTGCCCCCCGGGGGAAACTGACTCAGTTCTTC
TRBJ2-2 . TRBV7-3 TRBD1 CASSSYPGQGARGTGELFF TGTGCCAGCAGCTCGTATCCGGGACAGGGGGCGCGTGGCACCGGGGAGCTGTTTTTT
TRBJ1-4 . TRBV2 . CASSKLGRTNEKLFF TGTGCCAGCAGCAAGTTGGGGAGAACTAATGAAAAACTGTTTTTT
TRBJ2-3 . TRBV27 TRBD2 CASSFFSGRIGGSSTDTQYF TGTGCCAGCAGTTTTTTTAGCGGGAGGATCGGGGGCTCTAGCACAGATACGCAGTATTTT
TRBJ2-5 . TRBV11-2 TRBD2 CASSDGLAETQYF TGTGCCAGCAGCGACGGACTAGCCGAGACCCAGTACTTC
TRBJ1-1 . TRBV29-1 . CSVVRRLNTEAFF TGCAGCGTTGTAAGGCGGCTGAACACTGAAGCTTTCTTT
TRBJ2-7 . TRBV11-1 TRBD1 CASSRTGDEQYF TGTGCCAGCAGCCGAACAGGGGACGAGCAGTACTTC
TRBJ2-1 once TRBV10-3 TRBD2 CAIMGLASYNEQFF TGTGCCATCATGGGACTAGCGTCCTACAATGAGCAGTTCTTC
TRBJ1-1 . TRBV30 . CAGNGGMNTEAFF TGTGCCGGAAATGGGGGGATGAACACTGAAGCTTTCTTT
TRBJ2-2 many TRBV7-9 TRBD2 CASSPTRTSGRYTGELFF TGTGCCAGCAGCCCCACCAGGACTAGCGGGAGGTACACCGGGGAGCTGTTTTTT
TRBJ1-5 . TRBV28 . CASSRYIDQPQHF TGTGCCAGCAGTAGATACATAGATCAGCCCCAGCATTTT
TRBJ2-3 . TRBV4-1 TRBD1 CASSPETGAYYDTQYF TGCGCCAGCAGCCCTGAGACAGGGGCTTACTACGATACGCAGTATTTT
TRBJ1-5 few TRBV6-1 . CASSERSARNQPQHF TGTGCCAGCAGTGAAAGGTCAGCCCGCAATCAGCCCCAGCATTTT
TRBJ2-3 . TRBV7-9 . CASSGYTDTQYF TGTGCCAGCAGCGGCTATACAGATACGCAGTATTTT
TRBJ2-1 . TRBV28 . CASRGPVSEQFF TGTGCCAGCAGAGGGCCGGTCAGTGAGCAGTTCTTC
TRBJ1-1 . TRBV29-1 TRBD1 CSVGRDRGTVATEAFF TGCAGCGTCGGAAGAGACAGGGGGACGGTGGCCACTGAAGCTTTCTTT
TRBJ2-1 . TRBV4-2 TRBD2 CASSQDRLAGGRRHNEQFF TGTGCCAGCAGCCAAGATAGGCTAGCGGGAGGCCGGAGGCACAATGAGCAGTTCTTC
TRBJ2-3 . TRBV5-1 TRBD2 CASSLVAGSSTDTQYF TGCGCCAGCAGCTTGGTAGCGGGGTCTAGCACAGATACGCAGTATTTT
TRBJ2-7 . TRBV28 . CASSRIGYEQYF TGTGCCAGCAGTCGTATCGGGTACGAGCAGTACTTC
TRBJ1-5 . TRBV10-2 . CASSEEVGPTDGQPQHF TGCGCCAGCAGTGAGGAAGTGGGGCCCACGGACGGACAGCCCCAGCATTTT
TRBJ1-2 few TRBV28 . CASSPHEGGAGYTF TGTGCCAGCAGTCCCCACGAGGGGGGAGCTGGCTACACCTTC
TRBJ2-1 once TRBV7-9 TRBD2 CASSPGLAGLAEQFF TGTGCCAGCAGCCCTGGACTAGCGGGCCTGGCAGAGCAGTTCTTC
TRBJ1-5 few TRBV2 . CASNEEYSNQPQHF TGTGCCAGCAACGAGGAATATAGCAATCAGCCCCAGCATTTT
TRBJ2-5 few TRBV10-2 TRBD2 CASSAAGNQETQYF TGCGCCAGCAGTGCAGCGGGAAACCAAGAGACCCAGTACTTC
TRBJ2-1 . TRBV7-3 . CASSLISGNNEQFF TGTGCCAGCAGCTTAATCTCTGGGAACAATGAGCAGTTCTTC
TRBJ2-7 once TRBV7-9 . CASSKDTFSYEQYF TGTGCCAGCAGCAAGGACACCTTCTCCTACGAGCAGTACTTC
TRBJ2-3 . TRBV5-1 . CASSLGSGALTDTQYF TGCGCCAGCAGCTTGGGGAGCGGAGCCCTCACAGATACGCAGTATTTT
TRBJ1-4 . TRBV5-1 . CASSLERAFNEKLFF TGCGCCAGCAGCTTAGAGAGGGCTTTTAATGAAAAACTGTTTTTT
TRBJ2-1 . TRBV4-2 . CASSQDENFLGNEQFF TGTGCCAGCAGCCAAGATGAAAATTTCCTGGGGAATGAGCAGTTCTTC
TRBJ1-2 . TRBV7-9 . CASSSAGVEYGYTF TGTGCCAGCAGCAGTGCGGGGGTAGAGTATGGCTACACCTTC
TRBJ2-3 . TRBV7-9 TRBD2 CASSLGASGPDTQYF TGTGCCAGCAGCTTAGGGGCTAGCGGCCCAGATACGCAGTATTTT